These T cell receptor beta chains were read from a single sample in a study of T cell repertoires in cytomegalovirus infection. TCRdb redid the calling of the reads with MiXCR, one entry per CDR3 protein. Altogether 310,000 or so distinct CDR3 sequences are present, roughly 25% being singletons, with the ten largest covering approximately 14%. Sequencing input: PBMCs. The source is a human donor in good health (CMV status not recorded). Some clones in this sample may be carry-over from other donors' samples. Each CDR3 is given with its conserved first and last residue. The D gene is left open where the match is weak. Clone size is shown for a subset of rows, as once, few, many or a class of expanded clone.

CDR3 DNA: TGCAGCGGGGCGGGACAGCTGAACACTGAAGCTTTCTTT
CDR3 protein: CSGAGQLNTEAFF
V gene: TRBV29-1
clone size: many
D gene: TRBD1
J gene: TRBJ1-1

CDR3 DNA: TGTGCCAGCAGCCGACCGCGGGACCCCAATGAGCAGTTCTTC
CDR3 protein: CASSRPRDPNEQFF
V gene: TRBV7-2
clone size: -
D gene: -
J gene: TRBJ2-1

CDR3 DNA: TGCAGCCCGAGGAGGGGGATTGTGAACACTGAAGCTTTCTTT
CDR3 protein: CSPRRGIVNTEAFF
V gene: TRBV20-1
clone size: -
D gene: -
J gene: TRBJ1-1

CDR3 DNA: TGTGCCAGCAGCTTAGTATCCGGGAGCGCCGGGGAGCTGTTTTTT
CDR3 protein: CASSLVSGSAGELFF
V gene: TRBV7-2
clone size: many
D gene: -
J gene: TRBJ2-2

CDR3 DNA: TGCAGTGCTAGATCGGACAGGGTTGAGCAGCCCCAGCATTTT
CDR3 protein: CSARSDRVEQPQHF
V gene: TRBV20-1
clone size: few
D gene: TRBD1
J gene: TRBJ1-5

CDR3 DNA: TGTGCCAGCAGCTTCAGACAGAACTATGGCTACACCTTC
CDR3 protein: CASSFRQNYGYTF
V gene: TRBV7-2
clone size: many
D gene: -
J gene: TRBJ1-2

CDR3 DNA: TGTGCCAGCAGCTTAGCGCCGCGTCGAGAGACCCAGTACTTC
CDR3 protein: CASSLAPRRETQYF
V gene: TRBV7-2
clone size: -
D gene: -
J gene: TRBJ2-5

CDR3 DNA: TGTGCCAGTAAGGACAGGGCGAGGACTGAAGCTTTCTTT
CDR3 protein: CASKDRARTEAFF
V gene: TRBV27
clone size: many
D gene: TRBD1
J gene: TRBJ1-1

CDR3 DNA: TGTGCCATCAGTGAAGTACAGCTGGGCACTGAAGCTTTCTTT
CDR3 protein: CAISEVQLGTEAFF
V gene: TRBV10-3
clone size: few
D gene: -
J gene: TRBJ1-1

CDR3 DNA: TGCAGTGCTAGAGGGCAGGGGGCGGGAGGTTCTAATGAGCAGTTCTTC
CDR3 protein: CSARGQGAGGSNEQFF
V gene: TRBV20-1
clone size: -
D gene: -
J gene: TRBJ2-1

CDR3 DNA: TGTGCCAGCAGCTCATGGGGAGAGACCGGGGAGCTGTTTTTT
CDR3 protein: CASSSWGETGELFF
V gene: TRBV7-4
clone size: few
D gene: -
J gene: TRBJ2-2

CDR3 DNA: TGTGCCAGCAGTTTAAGGGGAGCAAGTGAGCAGTTCTTC
CDR3 protein: CASSLRGASEQFF
V gene: TRBV12-3/TRBV12-4
clone size: -
D gene: -
J gene: TRBJ2-1

CDR3 DNA: TGTGCCAGCAGCTTAACGCCAATGGGCTATGGGCGGGAGACCCAGTACTTC
CDR3 protein: CASSLTPMGYGRETQYF
V gene: TRBV7-3
clone size: many
D gene: -
J gene: TRBJ2-5

CDR3 DNA: TGTGCCAGCAGCCCACCGATGGCGGGAATCGGGGAGCTGTTTTTT
CDR3 protein: CASSPPMAGIGELFF
V gene: TRBV7-2
clone size: many
D gene: -
J gene: TRBJ2-2

CDR3 DNA: TGTGCCAGCAGCCAGGGCGGAGAAGCTTTCTTT
CDR3 protein: CASSQGGEAFF
V gene: TRBV3-1
clone size: -
D gene: -
J gene: TRBJ1-1

CDR3 DNA: TGTGCCAGCAGGAACAGGGGTATAGACACTGAAGCTTTCTTT
CDR3 protein: CASRNRGIDTEAFF
V gene: TRBV2
clone size: -
D gene: TRBD1
J gene: TRBJ1-1

CDR3 DNA: TGTGCCAGCAGCCCTTTTGGGCTCCCCAGCACCGGGGAGCTGTTTTTT
CDR3 protein: CASSPFGLPSTGELFF
V gene: TRBV6-2/TRBV6-3
clone size: few
D gene: -
J gene: TRBJ2-2

CDR3 DNA: TGCGCCAGCAGCTTGGCCTTGGCAGTAGGTGAGCAGTTCTTC
CDR3 protein: CASSLALAVGEQFF
V gene: TRBV5-1
clone size: -
D gene: -
J gene: TRBJ2-1

CDR3 DNA: TGTGCCAGCAGTTTACTGTCCTCTGGGGCCAACGTCCTGACTTTC
CDR3 protein: CASSLLSSGANVLTF
V gene: TRBV28
clone size: -
D gene: -
J gene: TRBJ2-6

CDR3 DNA: TGTGCCACCAGTTCTGCGGGGCAAGTGATCGGGGAGCTGTTTTTT
CDR3 protein: CATSSAGQVIGELFF
V gene: TRBV24-1
clone size: -
D gene: -
J gene: TRBJ2-2

CDR3 DNA: TGTGCCAGCAGCTTATTTTCGAGCAATCAGCCCCAGCATTTT
CDR3 protein: CASSLFSSNQPQHF
V gene: TRBV7-2
clone size: many
D gene: -
J gene: TRBJ1-5

CDR3 DNA: TGTGCCAGCAGCTTCGGGACAGAGAATCAGCCCCAGCATTTT
CDR3 protein: CASSFGTENQPQHF
V gene: TRBV7-9
clone size: many
D gene: TRBD1
J gene: TRBJ1-5

CDR3 DNA: TGTGCCAGCAGCTCTACCAATCCGGGACTAGCGGGGGCGCAGTATTTT
CDR3 protein: CASSSTNPGLAGAQYF
V gene: TRBV7-3
clone size: -
D gene: TRBD2
J gene: TRBJ2-3

CDR3 DNA: TGTGCCCTGAGGCCGGGACCCGATGAGACCCAGTACTTC
CDR3 protein: CALRPGPDETQYF
V gene: TRBV10-3
clone size: -
D gene: -
J gene: TRBJ2-5

CDR3 DNA: TGTGCCAGCAGCTTTCGCTCCAGGGGCCCTGGAAACACCATATATTTT
CDR3 protein: CASSFRSRGPGNTIYF
V gene: TRBV7-2
clone size: many
D gene: -
J gene: TRBJ1-3

CDR3 DNA: TGCAGTGCTAGGGCCCAACTGCGGGGCTACACCTTC
CDR3 protein: CSARAQLRGYTF
V gene: TRBV20-1
clone size: -
D gene: -
J gene: TRBJ1-2

CDR3 DNA: TGTGCCAGCAGCCGGACAGCCGCAGATACGCAGTATTTT
CDR3 protein: CASSRTAADTQYF
V gene: TRBV11-2
clone size: few
D gene: -
J gene: TRBJ2-3

CDR3 DNA: TGTGCCAGCCTAGGGGTGAACACTGAAGCTTTCTTT
CDR3 protein: CASLGVNTEAFF
V gene: TRBV28
clone size: -
D gene: -
J gene: TRBJ1-1

CDR3 DNA: TGTGCCATCAGTGAGCCGGGTTACGAGCAGTACTTC
CDR3 protein: CAISEPGYEQYF
V gene: TRBV10-3
clone size: -
D gene: -
J gene: TRBJ2-7

CDR3 DNA: TGCAGTGCTAGAGGGAGGGAGGCAACCTACGAGCAGTACTTC
CDR3 protein: CSARGREATYEQYF
V gene: TRBV20-1
clone size: -
D gene: -
J gene: TRBJ2-7